This T cell receptor (beta chain) was identified in a study of blood T cell repertoires in COVID-19. Study summary: The cDNA or gDNA used as material had been derived from T cells, B-cell-depleted T cells, or PBMCs.

This CDR3 contains 15 residues. Per germline, CDR1 SGHVS and CDR2 FQNEAQ. The V end was cut by 5 bases, the J end by 7 bases, with 18 bases between. Generated by immunoSEQ multiplex PCR, the TCRdb table keeps only in-frame clones and is missing some. The table shows some 240,000 clones, with around 84% occurring only once. This TCR derives from a woman aged 40 to 55 who had recovered from COVID-19. The rearrangement links TRBV7-8 to TRBJ2-1; maybe TRBD1 (5 bases). The sample was peripheral blood. CDR3: CASSLRRVNPNEQFF. CDR3 DNA sequence: TGTGCCAGCAGCCTTCGCAGGGTCAACCCAAATGAGCAGTTCTTC.